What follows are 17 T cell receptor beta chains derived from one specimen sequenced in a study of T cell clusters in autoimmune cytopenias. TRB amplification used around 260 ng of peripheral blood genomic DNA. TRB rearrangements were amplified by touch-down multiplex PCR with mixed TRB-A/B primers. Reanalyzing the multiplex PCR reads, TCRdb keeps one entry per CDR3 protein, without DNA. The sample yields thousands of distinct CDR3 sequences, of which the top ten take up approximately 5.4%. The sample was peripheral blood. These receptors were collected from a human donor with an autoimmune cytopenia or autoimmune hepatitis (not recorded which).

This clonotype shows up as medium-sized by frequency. CDR3 region: CASSRETEAFF. The V gene is TRBV12-3 or TRBV12-4, the J gene TRBJ1-1; checking the TCRdb D call of TRBD1 is not possible without DNA. This CDR3 is 11 amino acids long.

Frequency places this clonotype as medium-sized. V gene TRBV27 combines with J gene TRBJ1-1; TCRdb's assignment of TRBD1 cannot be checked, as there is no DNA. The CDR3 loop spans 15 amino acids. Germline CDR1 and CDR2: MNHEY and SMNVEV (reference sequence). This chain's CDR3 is CASSSPRQGRTEAFF.

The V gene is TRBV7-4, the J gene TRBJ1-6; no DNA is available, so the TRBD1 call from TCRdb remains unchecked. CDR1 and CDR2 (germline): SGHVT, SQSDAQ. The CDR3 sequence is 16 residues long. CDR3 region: CASSLVRGGVNSPLHF. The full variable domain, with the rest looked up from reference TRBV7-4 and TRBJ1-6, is GAGVSQSPRYKVAKRGRDVALRCDSISGHVTLYWYRQTLGQGSEVLTYSQSDAQRDKSGRPSGRFSAERPERSVSTLKIQRTEQGDSAVYLCASSLVRGGVNSPLHFGNGTRLTVT.

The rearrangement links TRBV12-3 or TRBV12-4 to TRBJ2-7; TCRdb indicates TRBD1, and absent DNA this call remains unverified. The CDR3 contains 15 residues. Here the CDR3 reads CASTWGGQSSYEQYF.

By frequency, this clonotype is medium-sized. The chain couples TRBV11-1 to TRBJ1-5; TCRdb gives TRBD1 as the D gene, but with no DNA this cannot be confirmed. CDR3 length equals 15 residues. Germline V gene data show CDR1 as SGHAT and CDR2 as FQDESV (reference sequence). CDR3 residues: CASSLIHRGAQPQHF. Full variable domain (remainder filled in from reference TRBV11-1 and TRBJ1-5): EAEVAQSPRYKITEKSQAVAFWCDPISGHATLYWYRQILGQGPELLVQFQDESVVDDSQLPKDRFSAERLKGVDSTLKIQPAELGDSAMYLCASSLIHRGAQPQHFGDGTRLSIL.

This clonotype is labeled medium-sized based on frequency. CDR3 sequence: CASSPLREGGKLFF. The chain uses TRBV18 and TRBJ1-4. Looked up from germline, CDR1 is KGHSH and CDR2 is LQKENI. The CDR3 is made up of 14 amino acids.

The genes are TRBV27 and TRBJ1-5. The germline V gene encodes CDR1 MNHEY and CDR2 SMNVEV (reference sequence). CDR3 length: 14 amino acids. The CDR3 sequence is CASSREHSNQPQHF.

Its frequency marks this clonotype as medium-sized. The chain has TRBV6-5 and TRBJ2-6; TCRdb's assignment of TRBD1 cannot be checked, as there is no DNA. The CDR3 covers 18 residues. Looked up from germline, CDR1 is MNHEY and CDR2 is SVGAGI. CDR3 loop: CASSYSGTGRSGANVLTF.

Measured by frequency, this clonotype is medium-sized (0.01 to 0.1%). The CDR3 here is CASIVTGSSYEQYF. The rearrangement uses TRBV6-1 and TRBJ2-7; the TCRdb call, TRBD1, lacks DNA for checking. The CDR3 loop spans 14 amino acids. The germline V gene encodes CDR1 MNHNS and CDR2 SASEGT.

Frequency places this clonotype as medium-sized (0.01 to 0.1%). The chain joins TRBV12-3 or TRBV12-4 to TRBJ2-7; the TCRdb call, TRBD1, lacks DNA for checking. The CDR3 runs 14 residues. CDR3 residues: CASRSGTGSSEQYF.

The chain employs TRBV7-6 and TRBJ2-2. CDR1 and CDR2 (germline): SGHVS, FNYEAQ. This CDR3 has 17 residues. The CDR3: CASSLVGLMVNTGELFF.

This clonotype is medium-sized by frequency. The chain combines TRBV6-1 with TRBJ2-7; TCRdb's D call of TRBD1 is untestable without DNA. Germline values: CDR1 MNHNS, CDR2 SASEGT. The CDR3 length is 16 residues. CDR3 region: CASKKPAQGASYEQYF.

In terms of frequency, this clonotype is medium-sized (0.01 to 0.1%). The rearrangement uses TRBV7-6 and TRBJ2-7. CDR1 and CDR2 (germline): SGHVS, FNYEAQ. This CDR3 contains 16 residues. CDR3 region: CASSLVRQDSPYEQYF.

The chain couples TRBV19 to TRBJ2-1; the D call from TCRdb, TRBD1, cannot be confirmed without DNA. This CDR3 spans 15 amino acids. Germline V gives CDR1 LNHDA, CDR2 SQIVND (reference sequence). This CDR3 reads CASSTQGAPYNEQFF.

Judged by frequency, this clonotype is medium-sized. CDR3 sequence reads: CAAGTAYGYTF. The chain employs TRBV30 and TRBJ1-2; TCRdb's assignment of TRBD1 cannot be checked, as there is no DNA. Germline-derived CDR1 and CDR2 are GTSNPN and SVGIG (reference sequence). The CDR3 spans 11 residues.

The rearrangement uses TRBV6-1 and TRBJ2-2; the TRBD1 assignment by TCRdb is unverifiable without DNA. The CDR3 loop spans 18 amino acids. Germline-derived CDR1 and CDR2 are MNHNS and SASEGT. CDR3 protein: CASSKRPTGQGAAGELFF.

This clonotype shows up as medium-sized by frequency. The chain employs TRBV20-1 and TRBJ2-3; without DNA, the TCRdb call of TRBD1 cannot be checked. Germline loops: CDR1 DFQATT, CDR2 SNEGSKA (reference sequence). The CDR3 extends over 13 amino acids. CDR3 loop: CSASGQGRDTQYF.